This T cell receptor (beta chain) was obtained from a study of follicular helper T cells after annual influenza vaccination. The assay was immunoSEQ multiplex PCR, and TCRdb's table has in-frame clones only and misses some. The sample carries around 5,300 clones, roughly 87% recorded once. There are 11 residues in the CDR3. V shed 6 bases and J shed 5 bases, with 7 bases lying between them. The germline V gene encodes CDR1 KGHSH and CDR2 LQKENI. Time point reported: 2013-2014 season, 7 days after vaccination. The input for sequencing was CXCR5+ CD38- circulating T follicular helper cells from blood, taken 7 days after influenza vaccination. Subset in this sample: circulating Tfh, non-naive CD4+CXCR5+PD-1+ (ICOS+CD38+ or ICOS-CD38-). This TCR came from an adult who received the influenza vaccine. The V call is TRBV18, the J call TRBJ2-5; maybe TRBD2 (5 bases). DNA of the CDR3: TGTGCCAGCTCCCGAGGGGAGACCCAGTACTTC. Its protein product is CASSRGETQYF.